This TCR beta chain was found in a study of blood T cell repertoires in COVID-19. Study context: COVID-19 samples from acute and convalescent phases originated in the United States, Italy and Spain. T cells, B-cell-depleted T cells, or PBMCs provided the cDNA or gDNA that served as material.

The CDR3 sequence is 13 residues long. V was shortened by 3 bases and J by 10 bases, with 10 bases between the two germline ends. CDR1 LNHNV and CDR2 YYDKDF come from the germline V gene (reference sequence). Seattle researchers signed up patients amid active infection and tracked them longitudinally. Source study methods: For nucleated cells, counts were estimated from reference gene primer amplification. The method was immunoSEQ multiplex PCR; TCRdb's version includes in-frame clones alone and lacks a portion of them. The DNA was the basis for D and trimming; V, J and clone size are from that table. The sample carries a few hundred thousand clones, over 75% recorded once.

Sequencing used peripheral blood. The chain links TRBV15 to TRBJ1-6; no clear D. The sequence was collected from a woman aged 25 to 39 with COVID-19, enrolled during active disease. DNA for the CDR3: TGTGCCACCAGCAGGGCCGCAGGCTCACCCCTCCACTTT. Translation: CATSRAAGSPLHF.